This T cell receptor beta chain was sequenced in a study of preoperative IRX-2 immunotherapy in early breast cancer. Only in-frame clones appear in the TCRdb table, and some are missing; sequencing was by immunoSEQ multiplex PCR. There are 90,000 to 100,000 clones in the sample; 86% occur only once, and roughly 2% lies in the top ten. This CDR3 spans 14 amino acids. Sample treatment: preoperative locoregional IRX-2 cytokine immunotherapy. Patients received preoperative, locoregional IRX-2 cytokine immunotherapy in a phase Ib study. The clonotype comes from a human donor with breast cancer. Source: tumor tissue, taken after IRX-2 immunotherapy. This sequence joins TRBV1 and TRBJ1-6. TRBV1 is noted as a pseudogene. The CDR3 here is CASSQEMGYSPLHF. The DNA for the CDR3 is TGCGCCAGCAGCCAAGAAATGGGTTATTCACCCCTCCACTTT.